Below, 27 T cell receptor beta chains from the same sample are listed, as sequenced in a study of CD8+ T cells in alopecia areata. Once RNA had been extracted, it was reverse transcribed into cDNA to act as the sequencing template. Measured with immunoSEQ multiplex PCR; TCRdb has only the in-frame clones, and not every one. Of about 200,000 clones detected, 55% to 75% appear once; the ten largest clones hold 5.5%. The treatment was: oral pan-JAK inhibitor, 5-10 mg twice daily. The input for sequencing was CD4+ T cells sorted from blood, taken at week 24, from a patient treated with tofacitinib. Every receptor here comes from a human donor with alopecia areata.

The rearrangement joins TRBV7-9 to TRBJ1-2; no firm D call. V shed 1 base and J shed 13 bases, with 16 bases lying between them. From germline, CDR1 is SEHNR and CDR2 FQNEAQ (reference sequence). This CDR3 region has 13 residues. The CDR3: CASSLEVGGPITF. In DNA, the CDR3 is TGTGCCAGCAGCTTAGAGGTGGGCGGACCCATCACCTTC.

This clone showed up just once. This chain joins TRBV27 and TRBJ2-5; TRBD1 aligns across 8 bases. With the DNA end fitting TRBJ2-7 better, the J assignment may be wrong. The CDR3 is 14 amino acids. Germline V gene data show CDR1 as MNHEY and CDR2 as SMNVEV (reference sequence). The CDR3 DNA reads as TGTGCCAGTAAACGAACAGGGGGAGGCTACGAGCAGTACTTC. Protein sequence: CASKRTGGGYEQYF.

This rearrangement joins TRBV5-6 to TRBJ1-1, with D maybe TRBD1 (5 bases). V was cut by 1 base and J by 11 bases, with 21 bases left in between. Germline loops: CDR1 SGHDT, CDR2 YYEEEE. CDR3 length: 15 amino acids. The CDR3 DNA is TGTGCCAGCAGCTTGCCGTTAGCGGGCGGGGGAGTCGCTTTCTTT. Its translation is CASSLPLAGGGVAFF. Using reference TRBV5-6 and TRBJ1-1 for the parts outside the CDR3, the full variable domain is DAGVTQSPTHLIKTRGQQVTLRCSPKSGHDTVSWYQQALGQGPQFIFQYYEEEERQRGNFPDRFSGHQFPNYSSELNVNALLLGDSALYLCASSLPLAGGGVAFFGQGTRLTVV.

This clone has only a few counts. This chain joins TRBV19 and TRBJ2-6; D gene unclear. Trimming removed 3 bases from V and 0 bases from J, with 9 bases in between. Germline V gene sequence: CDR1 LNHDA, CDR2 SQIVND (reference sequence). The CDR3 has 16 residues. CDR3 bases: TGTGCCAGTAGTATGGCCAGGACCTCTGGGGCCAACGTCCTGACTTTC. Its translation: CASSMARTSGANVLTF.

The chain employs TRBV30 and TRBJ1-3; D unclear. This CDR3 has 12 residues. V gave up 3 bases and J gave up 6 bases, with 9 bases separating them. Germline loops: CDR1 GTSNPN, CDR2 SVGIG (reference sequence). The CDR3 loop is CAWRPGENTIYF. The CDR3 DNA follows: TGTGCCTGGAGGCCTGGGGAAAACACCATATATTTT.

This chain links TRBV5-1 with TRBJ1-4; no reliable D call. Germline V gives CDR1 SGHRS, CDR2 YFSETQ. This CDR3 spans 13 amino acids. V lost 0 bases and J 6 bases, leaving 6 bases between the germline ends. CDR3 amino acids: CASSLAGDEKLFF. The CDR3 DNA reads TGCGCCAGCAGCTTGGCCGGGGATGAAAAACTGTTTTTT.

The chain is built from TRBV30 and TRBJ2-7; 9 nucleotides match TRBD2. V was pared by 4 bases and J by 0 bases, with 4 bases of the junction left unmatched. This CDR3 comprises 14 residues. Germline-derived CDR1 and CDR2 are GTSNPN and SVGIG (reference sequence). CDR3 residues: CAWTLAGNSYEQYF. The CDR3 DNA is TGTGCCTGGACACTAGCGGGCAACTCCTACGAGCAGTACTTC.

The chain carries TRBV2 and TRBJ2-7; D is perhaps TRBD1 (5 bases). CDR1 is SNHLY and CDR2 is FYNNEI in the germline V gene. The length of the CDR3 is 12 residues. Trimming shortened V by 4 bases and J by 3 bases, and 7 bases separated the two germline ends. CDR3 nucleotide sequence: TGTGCCAGCAGTGCTACAGGCTACGAGCAGTACTTC. It yields the protein CASSATGYEQYF.

This clone was seen a handful of times. The V gene is TRBV10-3, the J gene TRBJ2-5; weak D call: TRBD2 (6 bases). The germline V and J ends were trimmed by 2 bases and 4 bases, with 23 bases remaining between them. The CDR3 runs 18 residues. Per the germline V gene, CDR1 is ENHRY and CDR2 is SYGVKD. The CDR3 loop is CAISEPSRGGGLGETQYF. CDR3 bases: TGTGCCATCAGTGAGCCGAGTAGGGGCGGAGGGCTAGGAGAGACCCAGTACTTC.

This clone came up a few times. The chain employs TRBV30 and TRBJ1-2; no reliable D call. This CDR3 comprises 13 residues. Trimming removed 2 bases at V and 7 bases at J, with 14 bases between. CDR1 is GTSNPN and CDR2 is SVGIG in the germline V gene (reference sequence). CDR3 in amino acids: CAWSLEGSVGYTF. The DNA for the CDR3 is TGTGCCTGGAGTCTAGAGGGATCGGTTGGCTACACCTTC.

This chain joins TRBV29-1 and TRBJ2-7, with 7 bases fitting TRBD1. Germline lookup yields CDR1 SQVTM and CDR2 ANQGSEA. This CDR3 region has 12 residues. Germline trimming cut 3 bases from V and 7 bases from J; bases unmatched to any gene: 6. The DNA of the CDR3 is TGCAGCGTTGACGGACAGGCTCGAGAGCAGTACTTC. It codes for CSVDGQAREQYF.

The sample holds one count of this clone. The chain recombines TRBV30 with TRBJ2-1, with D hard to call. Trimming pared 5 bases from V and 6 bases from J, leaving 17 bases between. The CDR3 runs 14 residues. Germline-derived CDR1 and CDR2 are GTSNPN and SVGIG (reference sequence). CDR3 in DNA: TGTGCCTGGCAGGTCTACCAAAGGACCAATGAGCAGTTCTTC. It is translated as CAWQVYQRTNEQFF.

The V and J genes are TRBV28 and TRBJ1-3; D unresolved. Germline CDR1 reads MDHEN; CDR2 reads SYDVKM. The CDR3 contains 14 residues. The V and J ends lost 7 bases and 1 base respectively, with 11 bases between them. CDR3 region: CASIPSGSGNTIYF. Written as DNA, the CDR3 is TGTGCCAGCATCCCGTCGGGATCTGGAAACACCATATATTTT.

This chain uses TRBV4-3 with TRBJ2-7, with TRBD1 matching 11 bases. CDR1 is LGHNA, CDR2 YSLEER, per germline. The CDR3 runs to 15 residues. V trimming: 4 bases; J trimming: 2 bases; junction bases outside the gene matches: 4. CDR3 residues: CASSRGGQGAYEQYF. The CDR3 bases are TGCGCCAGCAGCCGAGGGGGACAGGGGGCCTACGAGCAGTACTTC.

The chain carries TRBV5-1 and TRBJ2-7; D gene uncertain. The germline V and J ends were trimmed by 1 base and 2 bases, with 10 bases remaining between them. CDR1 is SGHRS, CDR2 YFSETQ, per germline. The CDR3 is 14 residues long. CDR3 in DNA: TGCGCCAGCAGCTTGATAGCACAGACCTACGAGCAGTACTTC. It encodes CASSLIAQTYEQYF.

This rearrangement joins TRBV30 to TRBJ2-2; D possibly corresponds to TRBD1 (5 bases). V was clipped by 7 bases and J by 0 bases, with 15 bases between them. Germline CDR1 GTSNPN, CDR2 SVGIG (reference sequence). The CDR3 loop spans 15 amino acids. CDR3 nucleotide sequence: TGTGCCTCCCACGACAGTCGAACGAACACCGGGGAGCTGTTTTTT. Its translation: CASHDSRTNTGELFF.

This rearrangement joins TRBV29-1 to TRBJ2-1; TRBD1 matches 8 bases. CDR1 SQVTM and CDR2 ANQGSEA come from the germline V gene. V shed 5 bases, J shed 6 bases, and the junction held 6 bases outside the gene matches. This CDR3 is built from 13 residues. CDR3 region: CSVSGQGGNEQFF. CDR3 bases: TGCAGCGTTTCCGGACAGGGAGGCAATGAGCAGTTCTTC.

The J gene is TRBJ2-3, the V gene TRBV19, with D tentatively TRBD2 (6 bases). The CDR3 runs 16 residues. Germline CDR1 reads LNHDA; CDR2 reads SQIVND (reference sequence). Deletions cut 7 bases from V and 0 bases from J, with 17 bases between. CDR3 in DNA: TGTGCCAGTACGTACGGGGGAGCGACTAGCACAGATACGCAGTATTTT. Amino acid sequence: CASTYGGATSTDTQYF.

The chain has TRBV30 and TRBJ2-5, with 10 bases fitting TRBD1. J gave up 4 bases and V 7 bases, and 9 bases lay outside the gene matches. There are 14 residues in the CDR3. Germline values: CDR1 GTSNPN, CDR2 SVGIG (reference sequence). This chain's CDR3 is CAFDRDRGGETQYF. Here the CDR3 DNA reads TGTGCCTTCGACCGGGACAGGGGAGGAGAGACCCAGTACTTC.

The genes are TRBV9 and TRBJ2-2; D not certain. Germline V CDR1 and CDR2: SGDLS, YYNGEE. The V gene lost 0 bases and the J gene lost 0 bases, with 3 bases spanning the gap. The CDR3 loop spans 14 amino acids. CDR3 sequence (DNA): TGTGCCAGCAGCGTAGCTACGAACACCGGGGAGCTGTTTTTT. Translated, it gives CASSVATNTGELFF.

The V gene is TRBV4-3, the J gene TRBJ1-1; D ambiguous. The germline V and J ends were trimmed by 0 bases and 6 bases, with 14 bases remaining between them. CDR3 length equals 15 residues. CDR1 is LGHNA and CDR2 is YSLEER in the germline V gene. CDR3: CASSQEEAVRAEAFF. CDR3 coding DNA: TGCGCCAGCAGCCAAGAGGAAGCGGTCCGGGCTGAAGCTTTCTTT.

This clone was counted between two and nine times. The chain recombines TRBV7-2 with TRBJ2-5, with D hard to call. This CDR3 comprises 15 residues. The V gene lost 2 bases and the J gene lost 4 bases, with 14 bases spanning the gap. CDR1 SGHTA and CDR2 FQGNSA come from the germline V gene. This chain's CDR3 is CASSLIGKSRETQYF. The CDR3 DNA is TGTGCCAGCAGCTTAATAGGGAAGTCGCGAGAGACCCAGTACTTC.

This clone was seen more than once but under ten times. The V gene is TRBV4-2, the J gene TRBJ1-6, with D perhaps TRBD1 (5 bases). CDR1 is LGHNA, CDR2 YNFKEQ, per germline. The CDR3 runs 14 residues. Trimming cost V 4 bases and J 9 bases, with 13 bases left between them. The CDR3 spells CASSLAAGPSPLHF. CDR3 nucleotide sequence: TGTGCCAGCAGCCTTGCGGCAGGGCCTTCACCCCTCCACTTT.

In regard to this clone: Other DNA sequences in this sample translate to the same CDR3. This chain uses TRBV5-1 with TRBJ2-3; D is unclear. V lost 2 bases, J lost 3 bases, and 1 base lay in between. Germline V CDR1 and CDR2: SGHRS, YFSETQ. The CDR3 runs to 11 residues. The DNA for the CDR3 is TGCGCCAGCAGCTTAACAGATACGCAGTATTTT. It yields the protein CASSLTDTQYF.

This clone has only one observation. This rearrangement joins TRBV30 to TRBJ2-3; 8 nucleotides match TRBD2. The germline V gene has CDR1 GTSNPN and CDR2 SVGIG (reference sequence). This CDR3 spans 18 amino acids. The J segment lost 0 bases and the V segment lost 2 bases, leaving 13 bases of the junction unmatched. This CDR3 reads CAWSLGLAGLTSTDTQYF. The CDR3 bases are TGTGCCTGGAGTCTGGGCCTAGCGGGCCTCACTAGCACAGATACGCAGTATTTT.

The J gene is TRBJ2-5, the V gene TRBV29-1, with 10 bases that match TRBD2. Per the germline V gene, CDR1 is SQVTM and CDR2 is ANQGSEA. J gave up 9 bases and V 6 bases, and 22 bases lay outside the gene matches. The CDR3 sequence is 17 residues long. This chain's CDR3 is CSVHPSVAGGPRVAQYF. In DNA, the CDR3 is TGCAGCGTCCACCCGTCGGTAGCGGGGGGCCCGAGAGTGGCCCAGTACTTC.

The chain uses TRBV6-6 and TRBJ2-1, with TRBD1 matching over 7 bases. The CDR3 is made up of 16 amino acids. Trimming removed 5 bases from V and 2 bases from J; junction bases left unmatched: 9. Germline lookup yields CDR1 MNHNY and CDR2 SVGAGI (reference sequence). CDR3 coding DNA: TGTGCCAGCAGTGTAACAGACAGGGCCGCCTACAATGAGCAGTTCTTC. It translates to CASSVTDRAAYNEQFF.